These 6 T cell receptor beta chains share one sample of origin, sequenced in a study of T cell changes during pregnancy in multiple sclerosis. Clones were read by immunoSEQ multiplex PCR, and TCRdb kept only the in-frame ones, dropping some. Here the sample spans approximately 49,000 clones, around 90% being singletons. The sample here was CD4+ T cells from peripheral blood mononuclear cells, taken in the second trimester of pregnancy. These receptors were obtained from a female donor with multiple sclerosis, enrolled in a pregnancy study.

The chain carries TRBV13 and TRBJ1-5, with D possibly TRBD1 on 5 matching bases. The CDR3 totals 13 residues. Deletions cut 6 bases from V and 7 bases from J, with 13 bases between. Germline CDR1 and CDR2: PRHDT and FYEKMQ (reference sequence). The CDR3 DNA reads TGTGCCAGCAGTTCCGGGGCGGGACAGCCCCAGCATTTT. Amino acid sequence: CASSSGAGQPQHF.

The J gene is TRBJ1-1, the V gene TRBV6-6; perhaps TRBD1 as D (5 bases). Germline V gene lookup returns CDR1 MNHNY and CDR2 SVGAGI (reference sequence). V was trimmed by 7 bases and J by 7 bases, leaving 16 bases between them. The CDR3 is 13 amino acids. The CDR3: CASTPLRQGEAFF. The CDR3 coding sequence is TGTGCCAGCACCCCTCTCCGGCAGGGTGAAGCTTTCTTT.

The chain has TRBV5-1 and TRBJ2-1; TRBD2 agrees at 13 bases. Germline CDR1 is SGHRS and CDR2 is YFSETQ. V was pared by 4 bases and J by 8 bases, with 15 bases of the junction left unmatched. This CDR3 is 18 amino acids long. As DNA, the CDR3 is TGCGCCAGCAGCCCGGGCAGAGGACTAGCGGGGGTTTCCGATGAGCAGTTCTTC. Translating gives CASSPGRGLAGVSDEQFF.

The V call is TRBV6-4, the J call TRBJ1-5; possible D gene TRBD1, 6 bases. The CDR3 runs to 18 residues. With 7 bases removed from V and 0 bases from J, the gap between germline ends came to 22 bases. Germline assignment: CDR1 MRHNA and CDR2 SNTAGT. The CDR3 nucleotides are TGTGCCAGCACTGTCGACCTAACAGGGCGCTATAGCAATCAGCCCCAGCATTTT. It codes for CASTVDLTGRYSNQPQHF.

V and J are TRBV18 and TRBJ2-1; perhaps TRBD1 as D (6 bases). Deletions cut 0 bases from V and 9 bases from J, with 21 bases between. Germline values: CDR1 KGHSH, CDR2 LQKENI. The CDR3 runs 17 residues. The CDR3 loop is CASSPPSGDGAEAEQFF. The CDR3 bases are TGTGCCAGCTCACCACCTTCAGGGGATGGGGCTGAAGCTGAGCAGTTCTTC.

The chain combines TRBV30 with TRBJ2-1; 7 bases map to TRBD2. Germline loops: CDR1 GTSNPN, CDR2 SVGIG (reference sequence). Losses at the gene ends were 8 bases for V and 4 bases for J; bases not matched to a gene: 11. The CDR3 consists of 14 residues. Written as DNA, the CDR3 is TGTGCCAGAGATAGCGGGTTGGGATACAATGAGCAGTTCTTC. Amino acids: CARDSGLGYNEQFF.